The T cell receptor beta chain under discussion was sequenced for a study of blood T cell repertoires in COVID-19. Seattle's enrolled individuals joined amid active infection and were then monitored longitudinally. Sequencing was performed with immunoSEQ multiplex PCR; in TCRdb, only in-frame clones are kept and a portion is missing. This sample has about 73,000 clones, with 75% to 80% found just once. Sequencing used peripheral blood. The sequence was obtained from a man in his sixties or seventies with COVID-19, enrolled during active disease.

DNA of the CDR3: TGTGCCAGCTCACCTTACAGACAGGTTAGCTCCTACGAGCAGTACTTC. Its protein is CASSPYRQVSSYEQYF. V is TRBV18 and J is TRBJ2-7, with D possibly TRBD1 on 6 matching bases. The length of the CDR3 is 16 residues. Trimming left V 3 bases short and J 0 bases short, with 15 bases between. Germline CDR1 and CDR2: KGHSH and LQKENI.